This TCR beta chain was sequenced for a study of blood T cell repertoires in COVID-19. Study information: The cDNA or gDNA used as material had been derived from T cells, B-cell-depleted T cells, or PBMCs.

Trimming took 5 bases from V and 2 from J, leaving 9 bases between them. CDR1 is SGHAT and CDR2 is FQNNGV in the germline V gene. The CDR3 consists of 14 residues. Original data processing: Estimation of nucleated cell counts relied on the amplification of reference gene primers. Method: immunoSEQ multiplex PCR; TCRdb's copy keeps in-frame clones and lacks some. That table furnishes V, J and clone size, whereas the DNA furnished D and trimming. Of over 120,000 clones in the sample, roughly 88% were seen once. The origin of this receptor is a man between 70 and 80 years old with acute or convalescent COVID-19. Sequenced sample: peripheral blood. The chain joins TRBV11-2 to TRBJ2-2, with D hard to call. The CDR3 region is CASSLLPNTGELFF. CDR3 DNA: TGTGCCAGCAGCCTACTCCCAAACACCGGGGAGCTGTTTTTT.